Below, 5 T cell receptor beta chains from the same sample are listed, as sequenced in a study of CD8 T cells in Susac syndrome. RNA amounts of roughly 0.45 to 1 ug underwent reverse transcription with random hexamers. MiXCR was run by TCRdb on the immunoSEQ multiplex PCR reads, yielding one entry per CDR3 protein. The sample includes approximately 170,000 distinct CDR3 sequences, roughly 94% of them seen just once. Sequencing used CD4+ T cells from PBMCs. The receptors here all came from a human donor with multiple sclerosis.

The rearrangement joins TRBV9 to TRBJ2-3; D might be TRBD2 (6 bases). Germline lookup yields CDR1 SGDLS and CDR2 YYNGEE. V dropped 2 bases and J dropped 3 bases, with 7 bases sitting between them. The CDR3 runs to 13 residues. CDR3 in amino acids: CASSVGGTDTQYF. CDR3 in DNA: TGTGCCAGCAGCGTTGGGGGGACAGATACGCAGTATTTT.

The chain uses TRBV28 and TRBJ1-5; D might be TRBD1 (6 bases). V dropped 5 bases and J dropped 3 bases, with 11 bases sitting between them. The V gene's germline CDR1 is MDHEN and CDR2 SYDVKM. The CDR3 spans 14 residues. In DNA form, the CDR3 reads TGTGCCAGCAGTCTACAGGGAAACAATCAGCCCCAGCATTTT. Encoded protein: CASSLQGNNQPQHF.

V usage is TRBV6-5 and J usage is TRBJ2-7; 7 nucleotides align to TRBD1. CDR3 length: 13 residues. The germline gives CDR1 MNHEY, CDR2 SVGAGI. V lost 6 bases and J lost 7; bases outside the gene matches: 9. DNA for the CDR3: TGTGCCAGCAGGGGTACAGGGGCTAGAGAGCAGTACTTC. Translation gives CASRGTGAREQYF.

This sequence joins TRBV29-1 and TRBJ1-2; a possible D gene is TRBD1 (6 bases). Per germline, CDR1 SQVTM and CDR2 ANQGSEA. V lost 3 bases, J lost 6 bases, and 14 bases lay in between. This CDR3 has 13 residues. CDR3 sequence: CSVDRGASNGYTF. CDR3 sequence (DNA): TGCAGCGTTGACAGGGGTGCGAGTAATGGCTACACCTTC.

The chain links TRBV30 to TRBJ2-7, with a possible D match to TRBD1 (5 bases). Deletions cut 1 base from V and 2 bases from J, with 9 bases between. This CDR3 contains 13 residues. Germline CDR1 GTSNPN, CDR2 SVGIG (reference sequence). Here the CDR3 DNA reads TGTGCCTGGAGTGGGGTAGGGGCCTACGAGCAGTACTTC. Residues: CAWSGVGAYEQYF.